One sample yielded the 18 T cell receptor beta chains listed below, sequenced in a study of T-cell memory formation after mild COVID-19. TCRdb ran MiXCR on the 5' RACE reads and lists one entry per CDR3 protein. The table lists roughly 620,000 distinct CDR3 sequences, 15% to 20% of them singletons, with approximately 12% in the top ten. Sequencing was performed on PBMCs or a T cell subset sorted from them (not recorded which). The source of these receptors is an adult woman who had mild COVID-19 (a few samples of this study predate the infection). Cell type and time point are not known.

Note on this clonotype: A much larger clone differs by one base, so this may be a read error. This chain joins TRBV7-2 and TRBJ2-1, with 10 positions matching TRBD2. CDR1 is SGHTA and CDR2 is FQGNSA in the germline V gene. Trimming at V came to 5 bases and at J to 9 bases, leaving 13 bases not matched to a gene. CDR3 size: 16 residues. The CDR3 coding sequence is TGTGCCAGCAGCCCGACTAGCGGGCGGAAGGGGATTGAGCAGTTCTTC. The encoded protein is CASSPTSGRKGIEQFF.

This clonotype showed up just a few times. V gene TRBV5-1 combines with J gene TRBJ2-5; 8 positions match TRBD2. The CDR3 is 17 residues long. The germline gives CDR1 SGHRS, CDR2 YFSETQ. V lost 4 bases to trimming and J lost 1 base; unmatched junction nucleotides: 12. CDR3 residues: CASSLNAVGGAQETQYF. The CDR3 nucleotides are TGCGCCAGCAGCCTGAATGCGGTCGGGGGGGCCCAAGAGACCCAGTACTTC.

This clonotype was seen more than once but under ten times. The chain joins TRBV5-1 to TRBJ2-3; 9 bases match TRBD1. Germline V lookup: CDR1 SGHRS, CDR2 YFSETQ. The CDR3 extends over 18 amino acids. V was pared by 1 base and J by 4 bases, with 13 bases of the junction left unmatched. The CDR3 here is CASSLYTTGTGTPDTQYF. The CDR3 DNA reads as TGCGCCAGCAGCTTGTATACCACCGGGACAGGGACGCCAGATACGCAGTATTTT.

This rearrangement joins TRBV5-4 to TRBJ2-2; D is undetermined. The germline V gene has CDR1 SGHNT and CDR2 YYREEE (reference sequence). Trimming left V 4 bases short and J 0 bases short, with 10 bases between. This CDR3 is built from 15 residues. The CDR3 is CASSAQRSNTGELFF. As DNA, the CDR3 is TGTGCCAGCAGCGCTCAGCGCTCGAACACCGGGGAGCTGTTTTTT.

This clonotype was seen repeatedly, ten times or more. The J gene is TRBJ2-1, the V gene TRBV10-3, with D perhaps TRBD2 (6 bases). CDR3 length: 15 residues. Per germline, CDR1 ENHRY and CDR2 SYGVKD. V lost 0 bases and J 3 bases, leaving 9 bases between the germline ends. The CDR3 spells CAISESAGLYNEQFF. CDR3 bases: TGTGCCATCAGTGAGTCGGCGGGGCTCTACAATGAGCAGTTCTTC.

This clonotype has only a few counts. The rearrangement joins TRBV10-3 to TRBJ2-7; 11 bases fit TRBD2. The CDR3 consists of 20 residues. Germline V lookup: CDR1 ENHRY, CDR2 SYGVKD. The ends lost 0 bases at V and 1 base at J; junction bases unmatched: 14. The CDR3 coding sequence is TGTGCCATCAGTGAGTCCGAACTAGCGGGGGCCGCCGCTATTTCCTACGAGCAGTACTTC. Translation: CAISESELAGAAAISYEQYF.

The rearrangement joins TRBV21-1 to TRBJ1-2. TRBV21-1 is listed as a pseudogene. The CDR3 is 13 amino acids. CDR3 DNA: TGTGCCAGCAGAAGGACAGCCAACTATGGCTACACCTTC. Its translation is CASRRTANYGYTF.

This clonotype was counted a few times. V gene TRBV7-9 combines with J gene TRBJ2-1, with TRBD2 identical over 14 bases. CDR1 SEHNR and CDR2 FQNEAQ come from the germline V gene (reference sequence). The CDR3 contains 15 residues. Germline trimming cut 4 bases from V and 8 bases from J; bases unmatched to any gene: 4. CDR3 in amino acids: CASSSGLAGGYEQFF. Here the CDR3 DNA reads TGTGCCAGCAGCTCCGGACTAGCGGGAGGTTATGAGCAGTTCTTC.

This chain joins TRBV4-3 and TRBJ2-1; perhaps D is TRBD1 or TRBD2 (5 bases each). Trimming took 3 bases from V and 0 from J, leaving 18 bases between them. In germline, CDR1 is LGHNA, CDR2 YSLEER. The length of the CDR3 is 18 residues. In DNA, the CDR3 is TGCGCCAGCAGCCAGTACACTCGGGGACCAAGCTCCTACAATGAGCAGTTCTTC. Translation gives CASSQYTRGPSSYNEQFF.

Only a few counts were recorded for this clonotype. The chain has TRBV2 and TRBJ2-5; 8 bases map to TRBD2. Germline-derived CDR1 and CDR2 are SNHLY and FYNNEI. J gave up 3 bases and V 3 bases, and 3 bases lay outside the gene matches. This CDR3 is 14 amino acids long. For the CDR3, the DNA is TGTGCCAGCAGTGAGGCAGCGGGAGAAGAGACCCAGTACTTC. This sequence encodes CASSEAAGEETQYF.

J is TRBJ2-3 and V is TRBV5-1; 8 nucleotides match TRBD1. Per germline, CDR1 SGHRS and CDR2 YFSETQ. V lost 4 bases and J lost 0; bases outside the gene matches: 13. The CDR3 extends over 18 amino acids. The CDR3 bases are TGCGCCAGCAGCCGGAAACTGACAGGGGTAGGGAGCACAGATACGCAGTATTTT. Protein: CASSRKLTGVGSTDTQYF.

This rearrangement joins TRBV2 to TRBJ2-2; TRBD1 matches at 7 bases. Germline V CDR1 and CDR2: SNHLY, FYNNEI. With V trimmed by 4 bases and J by 0 bases, 14 bases remained unmatched. This CDR3 spans 19 amino acids. The CDR3 nucleotides are TGTGCCAGCAGTGCCGGACTCCCGGGACAGCTGGCGAACACCGGGGAGCTGTTTTTT. Its protein is CASSAGLPGQLANTGELFF.

V and J are TRBV6-6 and TRBJ2-3; 8 bases are shared with TRBD2. After removal of 5 bases from V and 0 bases from J, the junction contained 7 bases not matched to a gene. The CDR3 runs 16 residues. Germline CDR1 is MNHNY and CDR2 is SVGAGI (reference sequence). The CDR3 coding sequence is TGTGCCAGCAGTGCTACTAGCGGACTTAGCACAGATACGCAGTATTTT. This gives the protein CASSATSGLSTDTQYF.

A few counts support this clonotype. The V call is TRBV3-1, the J call TRBJ1-1, with TRBD1 identical over 7 bases. J lost 0 bases, V lost 4 bases, and 5 bases had no gene match. Per the germline V gene, CDR1 is LGHDT and CDR2 is YNNKEL (reference sequence). The CDR3 runs to 15 residues. The CDR3 DNA reads TGTGCCAGCAGCCGGACAGGACTTTTGAACACTGAAGCTTTCTTT. This codes for CASSRTGLLNTEAFF.

The chain has TRBV30 and TRBJ1-2; D remains unclear. The CDR3 is 17 amino acids. Germline V gene data show CDR1 as GTSNPN and CDR2 as SVGIG (reference sequence). Trimming stripped 0 bases from V and 2 bases from J, with 19 bases between. CDR3 in DNA: TGTGCCTGGAGTGTATCACGCGTTGGGAAATGGAACTATGGCTACACCTTC. Translated: CAWSVSRVGKWNYGYTF.

This clonotype was seen a handful of times. The chain recombines TRBV7-2 with TRBJ2-7, with 7 bases identical to TRBD1. Germline CDR1 SGHTA, CDR2 FQGNSA. The CDR3 is 14 residues long. The J segment lost 4 bases and the V segment lost 0 bases, leaving 3 bases of the junction unmatched. CDR3 amino acids: CASSLALTGYEQYF. CDR3 bases: TGTGCCAGCAGCTTAGCATTGACAGGGTACGAGCAGTACTTC. Looking up the rest from reference TRBV7-2 and TRBJ2-7 gives the full variable domain: GAGVSQSPSNKVTEKGKDVELRCDPISGHTALYWYRQSLGQGLEFLIYFQGNSAPDKSGLPSDRFSAERTGGSVSTLTIQRTQQEDSAVYLCASSLALTGYEQYFGPGTRLTVT.

The V and J genes are TRBV29-1 and TRBJ2-3; D is possibly TRBD1 (5 bases). The CDR3 is 15 residues long. The V gene's germline CDR1 is SQVTM and CDR2 ANQGSEA. The V end was cut by 5 bases, the J end by 3 bases, with 18 bases between. As DNA, the CDR3 is TGCAGCGTTCCTTGTATACAGTCAGGGACAGATACGCAGTATTTT. Protein: CSVPCIQSGTDTQYF.

This clonotype was seen ten or more times. The J gene is TRBJ2-6, the V gene TRBV24-1; 7 bases agree with TRBD1. Germline CDR1 reads KGHDR; CDR2 reads SFDVKD. The CDR3 runs 21 residues. J gave up 0 bases and V 3 bases, and 16 bases lay outside the gene matches. The CDR3 sequence is CATSDIPNYRGENSGANVLTF. CDR3 in DNA: TGTGCCACCAGTGATATCCCCAACTACAGGGGTGAAAACTCTGGGGCCAACGTCCTGACTTTC.